This T cell receptor (beta chain) was recovered during a study of T cell repertoires in cytomegalovirus infection. In its sample, this clonotype was seen once. MiXCR, run by TCRdb on the reads, gives a single entry per CDR3 protein. The sample shows nearly 650,000 distinct CDR3 sequences, roughly a quarter of them seen only once. Germline V gene lookup returns CDR1 SEHNR and CDR2 FQNEAQ (reference sequence). V lost 4 bases to trimming and J lost 1 base, with 13 bases between them. The CDR3 runs to 15 residues. The origin of this receptor is a human donor in good health (CMV status not recorded). Some clones in this sample may be carry-over from other donors' samples. Sequenced sample: CD8+ T cells from PBMCs. The chain uses TRBV7-9 and TRBJ2-5; possible D gene TRBD1, 6 bases. The CDR3 nucleotides read TGTGCCAGCAGCTCATCTCAGGGGCCCCAAGAGACCCAGTACTTC. It encodes CASSSSQGPQETQYF.